This T cell receptor beta chain was found in a study of T-cell reconstitution after alpha-beta-depleted transplantation in children (dated by TCRdb to the mid-2010s). Background on the whole study: The study quantitatively tracked T-cell immune reconstitution after TCRalphabeta/CD19-depleted allogeneic hematopoietic cell transplantation in children using TCR repertoire profiling. General conclusions and limits of the study: Over the following months the frequencies of hyperexpanded clones went down, and after one year T-cell counts and TCRbeta diversity were mostly credited to newly produced T cells. The apparently early alphabetaT-cell count recovery about two months after transplant was reportedly dependent on only several hundred rapidly expanded clones derived from non-depleted graft cells. In some patients, the high TCRbeta diversity seen at day 60 was put down to recipient T cells and intrathymic progenitors that had survived conditioning.

This clonotype was seen more than once but under ten times. This receptor's antigen is unknown. No quality values exist for individual bases; no much larger clone is one base distant. This specimen's treatment or condition label, interpreted: allogeneic hematopoietic cell transplantation with graft depleted of TCRalphabeta T cells and CD19 B cells. Transplant recipients were children who received TCRalphabeta/CD19-depleted allogeneic hematopoietic cell grafts. Trimming at the junction amounts to 5 bases on V and 3 bases on J, and the germline ends lie 17 bases apart. Inclusive of the bounding cysteine and phenylalanine, the CDR3 is 16 residues long. The entry retains the CDR3 DNA only, 48 bases that are in frame from base 1. The germline V gene provides CDR1 SGHTA and CDR2 FQGTGA. Preparation of the library involved PCR. TCRdb lists the instrument as Illumina HiSeq 2500. TCR libraries were prepared with molecular barcoding, using unique molecular identifiers to normalize TCRbeta repertoire quantification. TCRdb ran its own pipeline on the public reads, namely fastp trimming at Q25 and MiXCR clone calling, and kept in-frame beta chains. CDR3 protein duplicates are merged, each entry listing the most common genes and DNA. The sample yields a few hundred thousand distinct CDR3 sequences; 9.5% to 13% were counted once. 28% of the sample belongs to the ten largest clones.

The chain employs TRBV7-3 and TRBJ2-1; the D gene is perhaps TRBD1 or TRBD2, each of them matching over 5 bases. The TCR was taken from a child younger than two with acute myeloid leukemia, due to receive a stem cell transplant. This specimen consisted of PBMCs, obtained before TCRalphabeta/CD19-depleted stem cell transplant. At the DNA level, the sequence is TGTGCCAGCAGCAAGGCCCCGGGGCTCCTCTACAATGAGCAGTTCTTC. It translates as CASSKAPGLLYNEQFF.